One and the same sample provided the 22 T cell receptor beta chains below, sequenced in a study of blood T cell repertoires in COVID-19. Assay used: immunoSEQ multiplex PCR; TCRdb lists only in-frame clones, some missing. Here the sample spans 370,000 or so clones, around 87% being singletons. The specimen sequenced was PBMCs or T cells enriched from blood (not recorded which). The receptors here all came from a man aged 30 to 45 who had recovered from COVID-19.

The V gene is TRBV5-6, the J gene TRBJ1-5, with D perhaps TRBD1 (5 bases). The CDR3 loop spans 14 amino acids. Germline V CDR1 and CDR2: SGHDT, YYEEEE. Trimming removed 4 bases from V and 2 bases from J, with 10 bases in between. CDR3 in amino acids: CASSGAGGNQPQHF. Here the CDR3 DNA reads TGTGCCAGCAGCGGGGCAGGAGGCAATCAGCCCCAGCATTTT.

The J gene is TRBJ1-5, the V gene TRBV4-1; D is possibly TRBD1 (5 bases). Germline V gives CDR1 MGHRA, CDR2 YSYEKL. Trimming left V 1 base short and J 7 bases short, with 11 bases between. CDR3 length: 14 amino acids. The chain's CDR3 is CASSQVPGDQPQHF. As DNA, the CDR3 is TGCGCCAGCAGCCAAGTGCCGGGGGACCAGCCCCAGCATTTT.

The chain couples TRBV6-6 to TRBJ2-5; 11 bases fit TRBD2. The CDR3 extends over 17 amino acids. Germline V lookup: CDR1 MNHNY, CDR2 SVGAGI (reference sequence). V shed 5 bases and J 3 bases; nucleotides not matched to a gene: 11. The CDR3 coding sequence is TGTGCCAGCAGTCCCGGGACTAGCGGACTCCTGGAAGAGACCCAGTACTTC. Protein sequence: CASSPGTSGLLEETQYF.

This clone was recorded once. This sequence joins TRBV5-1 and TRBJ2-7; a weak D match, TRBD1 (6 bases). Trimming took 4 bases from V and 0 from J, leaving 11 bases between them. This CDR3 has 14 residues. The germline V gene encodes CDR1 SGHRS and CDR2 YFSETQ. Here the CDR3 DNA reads TGCGCCAGCAGCCTGGGGGCTGGCTCCTACGAGCAGTACTTC. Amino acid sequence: CASSLGAGSYEQYF.

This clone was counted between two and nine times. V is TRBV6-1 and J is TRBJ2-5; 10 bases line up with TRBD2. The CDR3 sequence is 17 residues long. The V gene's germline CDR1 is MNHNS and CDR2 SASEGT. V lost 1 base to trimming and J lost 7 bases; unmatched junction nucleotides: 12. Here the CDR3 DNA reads TGTGCCAGCAGTGAAGTTGGCGGGCTAGCGGGGGTCGGGACCCAGTACTTC. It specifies CASSEVGGLAGVGTQYF.

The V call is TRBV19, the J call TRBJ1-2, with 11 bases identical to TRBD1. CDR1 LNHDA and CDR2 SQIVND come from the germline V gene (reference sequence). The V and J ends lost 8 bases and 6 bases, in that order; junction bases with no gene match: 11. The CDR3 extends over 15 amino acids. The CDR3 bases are TGTGCCAGTGAGCCGGGACAGGGGGTCCTAGATGGCTACACCTTC. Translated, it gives CASEPGQGVLDGYTF.

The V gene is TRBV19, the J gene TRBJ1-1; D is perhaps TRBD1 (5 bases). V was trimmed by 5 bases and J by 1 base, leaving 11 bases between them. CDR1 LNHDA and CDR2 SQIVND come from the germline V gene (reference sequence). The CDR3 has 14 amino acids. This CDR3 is CASSEQVSNTEAFF. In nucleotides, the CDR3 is TGTGCCAGTAGTGAACAGGTCTCGAACACTGAAGCTTTCTTT.

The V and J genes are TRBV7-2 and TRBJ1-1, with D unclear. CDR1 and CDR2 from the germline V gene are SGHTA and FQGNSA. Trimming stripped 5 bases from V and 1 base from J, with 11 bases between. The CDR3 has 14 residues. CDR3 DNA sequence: TGTGCCAGCAGCGGGCGGACTCAGAACACTGAAGCTTTCTTT. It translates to CASSGRTQNTEAFF.

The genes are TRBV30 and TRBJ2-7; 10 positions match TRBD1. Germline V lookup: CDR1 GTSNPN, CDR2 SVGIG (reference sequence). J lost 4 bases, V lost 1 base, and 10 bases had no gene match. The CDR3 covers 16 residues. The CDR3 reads CAWSAYFRDRGYEQYF. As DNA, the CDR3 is TGTGCCTGGAGTGCCTACTTCCGGGACAGGGGATACGAGCAGTACTTC. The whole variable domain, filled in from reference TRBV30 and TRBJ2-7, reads SQTIHQWPATLVQPVGSPLSLECTVEGTSNPNLYWYRQAAGRGLQLLFYSVGIGQISSEVPQNLSASRPQDRQFILSSKKLLLSDSGFYLCAWSAYFRDRGYEQYFGPGTRLTVT.

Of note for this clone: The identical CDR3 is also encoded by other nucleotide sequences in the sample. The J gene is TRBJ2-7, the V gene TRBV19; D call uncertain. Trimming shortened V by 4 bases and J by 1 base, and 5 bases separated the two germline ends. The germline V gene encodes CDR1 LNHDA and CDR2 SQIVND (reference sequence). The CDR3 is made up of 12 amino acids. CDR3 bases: TGTGCCAGTAGTACCGGTTCCTACGAGCAGTACTTC. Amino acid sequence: CASSTGSYEQYF.

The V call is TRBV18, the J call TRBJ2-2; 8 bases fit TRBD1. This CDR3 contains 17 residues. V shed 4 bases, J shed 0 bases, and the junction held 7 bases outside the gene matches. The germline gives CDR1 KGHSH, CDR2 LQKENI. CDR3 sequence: CASSLQGDSANTGELFF. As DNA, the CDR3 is TGTGCCAGCTCACTACAGGGGGACTCTGCGAACACCGGGGAGCTGTTTTTT.

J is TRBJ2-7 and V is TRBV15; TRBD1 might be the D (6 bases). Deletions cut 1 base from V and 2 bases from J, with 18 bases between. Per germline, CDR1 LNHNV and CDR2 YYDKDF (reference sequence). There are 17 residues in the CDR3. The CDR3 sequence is CATSRGGFGTSPYEQYF. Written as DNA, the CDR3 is TGTGCCACCAGCAGAGGAGGTTTTGGGACATCCCCCTACGAGCAGTACTTC.

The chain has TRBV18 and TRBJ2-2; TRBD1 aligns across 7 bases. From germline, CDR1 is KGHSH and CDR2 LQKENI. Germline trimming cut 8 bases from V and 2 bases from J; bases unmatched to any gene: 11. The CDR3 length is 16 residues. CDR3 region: CASPKGDSTNTGELFF. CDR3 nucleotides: TGTGCCAGCCCAAAAGGGGACAGTACTAACACCGGGGAGCTGTTTTTT.

The CDR3, as DNA: TGTGCCAGCAGCCCAGAGGGGGGGAATAACTATGGCTACACCTTC. Translating gives CASSPEGGNNYGYTF. The chain is built from TRBV7-8 and TRBJ1-2, with a weak D call TRBD1 (6 bases). The germline V gene encodes CDR1 SGHVS and CDR2 FQNEAQ. Trimming shortened V by 5 bases and J by 1 base, and 14 bases separated the two germline ends. The CDR3 is made up of 15 amino acids. Drawing the rest from reference TRBV7-8 and TRBJ1-2, the complete variable domain is GAGVSQSPRYKVAKRGQDVALRCDPISGHVSLFWYQQALGQGPEFLTYFQNEAQLDKSGLPSDRFFAERPEGSVSTLKIQRTQQEDSAVYLCASSPEGGNNYGYTFGSGTRLTVV.

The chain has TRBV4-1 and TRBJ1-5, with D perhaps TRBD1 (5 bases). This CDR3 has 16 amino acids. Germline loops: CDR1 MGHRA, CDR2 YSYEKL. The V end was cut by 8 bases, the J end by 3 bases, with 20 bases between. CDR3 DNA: TGCGCCAGCGCCCGATATACGGGGGACCCCAATCAGCCCCAGCATTTT. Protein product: CASARYTGDPNQPQHF.

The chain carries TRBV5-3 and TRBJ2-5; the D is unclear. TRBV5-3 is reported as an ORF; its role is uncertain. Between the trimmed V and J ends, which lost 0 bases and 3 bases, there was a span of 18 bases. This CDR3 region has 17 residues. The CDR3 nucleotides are TGTGCCAGAAGCTTGGATACGGAAACATTTCGGGAAGAGACCCAGTACTTC. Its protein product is CARSLDTETFREETQYF.

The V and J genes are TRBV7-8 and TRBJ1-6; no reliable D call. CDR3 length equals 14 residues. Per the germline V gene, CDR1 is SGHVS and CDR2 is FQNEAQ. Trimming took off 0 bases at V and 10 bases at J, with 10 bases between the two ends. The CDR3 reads CASSLAHTRSPLHF. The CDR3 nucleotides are TGTGCCAGCAGCTTAGCGCATACGAGGTCACCCCTCCACTTT.

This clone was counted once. Written as DNA, the CDR3 is TGTGCCAGCATTAAGACATTTGAGTACAATGAGCAGTTCTTC. It encodes CASIKTFEYNEQFF. This chain joins TRBV7-9 and TRBJ2-1; no definite D call. Trimming cost V 7 bases and J 4 bases, with 14 bases left between them. This CDR3 region has 14 residues. Germline assignment: CDR1 SEHNR and CDR2 FQNEAQ (reference sequence).

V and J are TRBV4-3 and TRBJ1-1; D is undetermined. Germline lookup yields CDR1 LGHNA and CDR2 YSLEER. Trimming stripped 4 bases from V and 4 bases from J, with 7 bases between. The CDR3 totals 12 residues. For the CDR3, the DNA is TGCGCCAGCAGCCGGGCCGGCACTGAAGCTTTCTTT. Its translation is CASSRAGTEAFF.

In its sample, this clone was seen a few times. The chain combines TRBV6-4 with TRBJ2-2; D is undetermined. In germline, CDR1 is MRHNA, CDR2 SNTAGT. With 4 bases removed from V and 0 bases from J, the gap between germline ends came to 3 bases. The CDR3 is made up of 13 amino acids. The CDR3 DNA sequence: TGTGCCAGCAGTGCCTCGAACACCGGGGAGCTGTTTTTT. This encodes CASSASNTGELFF.

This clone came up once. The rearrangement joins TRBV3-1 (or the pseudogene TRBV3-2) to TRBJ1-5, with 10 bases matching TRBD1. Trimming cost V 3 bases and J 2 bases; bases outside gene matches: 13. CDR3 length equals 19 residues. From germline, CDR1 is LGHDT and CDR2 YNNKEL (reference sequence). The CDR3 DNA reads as TGTGCCAGCAGCCAGGAGACAGGGGGCGGAAGATATGGCAATCAGCCCCAGCATTTT. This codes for CASSQETGGGRYGNQPQHF.

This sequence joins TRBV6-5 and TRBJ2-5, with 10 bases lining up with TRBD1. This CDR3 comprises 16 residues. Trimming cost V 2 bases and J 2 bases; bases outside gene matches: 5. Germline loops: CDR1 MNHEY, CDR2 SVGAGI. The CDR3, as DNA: TGTGCCAGCAGTTACAGACAGGGGGCTTGGCAAGAGACCCAGTACTTC. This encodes CASSYRQGAWQETQYF.